This T cell receptor beta chain stems from a study of T-cell memory formation after mild COVID-19. Looking at the study overall: TCR clusters were mostly confined to one donor each.

The germline CDR1 and CDR2 sequences are SGHRS and YFSETQ. The ends lost 0 bases at V and 3 bases at J; junction bases unmatched: 3. The CDR3 extends over 15 amino acids. This clonotype was observed at least ten times. Sample barcodes and UMIs were carried by the TCR alpha and TCR beta cDNA libraries that 5'RACE generated with constant-segment primers. MiXCR, applied by TCRdb to the 5' RACE reads, yields one record per CDR3 protein. The top ten clones hold around 31% of a sample with around 80,000 distinct CDR3 sequences, approximately 13% of them seen once. V is TRBV5-1 and J is TRBJ2-1, with 7 bases matching TRBD1. Sequencing input: PBMCs or a T cell subset sorted from them (not recorded which). This clonotype was sampled from an adult woman who had mild COVID-19 (a few samples of this study predate the infection). Cell type and time point are not known. The CDR3 reads CASSLEGARYNEQFF. The CDR3 DNA sequence: TGCGCCAGCAGCTTGGAGGGGGCCCGCTACAATGAGCAGTTCTTC.